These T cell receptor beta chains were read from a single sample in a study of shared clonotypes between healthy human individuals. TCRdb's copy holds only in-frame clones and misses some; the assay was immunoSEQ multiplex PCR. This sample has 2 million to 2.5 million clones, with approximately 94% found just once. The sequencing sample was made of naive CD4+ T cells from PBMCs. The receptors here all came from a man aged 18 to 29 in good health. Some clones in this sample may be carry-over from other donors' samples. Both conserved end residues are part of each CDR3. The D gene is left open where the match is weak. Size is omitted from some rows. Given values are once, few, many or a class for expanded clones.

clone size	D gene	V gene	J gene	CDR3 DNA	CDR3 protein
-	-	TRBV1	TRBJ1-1	TGCACCAGCAGCCCGACAAGACGGCCACCCAACACTGAAGCTTTCTTT	CTSSPTRRPPNTEAFF
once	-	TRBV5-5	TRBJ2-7	TGTGCCAGCAGCTTTTCGTCCGTGCGGGGAACCTACGAGCAGTACTTC	CASSFSSVRGTYEQYF
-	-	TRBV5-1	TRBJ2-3	TGCGCCAGCAGCTTGGTCGGAGGCGAGTCAGGAGATACGCAGTATTTT	CASSLVGGESGDTQYF
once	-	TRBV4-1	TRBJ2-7	TGCGCCAGCAGCCAAGAGCCCCTCCCTGTCCCCCCATCGGAGGGCGGATACTTC	CASSQEPLPVPPSEGGYF
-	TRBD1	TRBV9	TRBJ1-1	TGTGCCAGCAGCGTAACAGGGGCAGGTACTGAAGCTTTCTTT	CASSVTGAGTEAFF
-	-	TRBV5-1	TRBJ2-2	TGCGCCAGCAGCCCCCCGGGGCCCCGAGGGCACACCGGGGAGCTGTTTTTT	CASSPPGPRGHTGELFF
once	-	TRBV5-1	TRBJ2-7	TGCGCCAGCAGCTCCGAAGGGGAGCAGTACTTC	CASSSEGEQYF
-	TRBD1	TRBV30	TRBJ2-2	TGTGCCTGGATTACAGGGGTCAGAACCGGGGAGCTGTTTTTT	CAWITGVRTGELFF
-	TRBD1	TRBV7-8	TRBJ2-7	TGTGCCAGCAGTAGGTTTCGGGACAGGCTCTACGAGCAGTACTTC	CASSRFRDRLYEQYF
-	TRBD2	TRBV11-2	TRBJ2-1	TGTGCCAGCAGCCTTTTGCGGGAGCGGGGGCATGAGCAGTTCTTC	CASSLLRERGHEQFF
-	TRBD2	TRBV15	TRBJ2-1	TGTGCCACCAGCAGTGGGACTAGCGGGAGCAATGAGCAGTTCTTC	CATSSGTSGSNEQFF
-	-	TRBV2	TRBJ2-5	TGTGCCAGCAGTGGTAGGCGGGGTAACCAAGAGACCCAGTACTTC	CASSGRRGNQETQYF
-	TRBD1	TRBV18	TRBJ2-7	TGTGCCAGCTCCGTACAGGGGATAGCCTACGAGCAGTACTTC	CASSVQGIAYEQYF